This T cell receptor (beta chain) appears in the sequencing data of a study of T cells in Graves' hyperthyroidism and ophthalmopathy. The CDR3 loop spans 15 amino acids. V lost 4 bases to trimming and J lost 8 bases, with 17 bases between them. Germline CDR1 ENHRY, CDR2 SYGVKD. From RNA transcripts, TCR beta CDR3 regions were amplified. The TCR CDR3 was amplified in a first-round RT-PCR using the HTBI primer set. Using its own MiXCR run on the multiplex PCR reads, TCRdb lists one record per CDR3 protein. The table has about 380,000 distinct CDR3 sequences, around 18% seen once; the top ten hold less than 45%. Not enrolled were patients with uncontrolled infection, other autoimmune disease, pregnancy or lactation.

The receptor's source is a man between 18 and 29 years old with Graves' ophthalmopathy. The V call is TRBV10-3, the J call TRBJ1-4; the D is unclear. Sequencing was done on a sample of blood. Here the CDR3 DNA reads TGTGCCATCAGTGTCGGAGGGATCCCCTGGGAAAAACTGTTTTTT. Protein: CAISVGGIPWEKLFF.